This T cell receptor (beta chain) was sequenced during a study of beta chain features in type 1 diabetes (dated by TCRdb to the late 2010s). About the study as a whole: Mean age, gender distribution, total cell number and subset yield did not differ between patients and healthy donors. A total of about 110 million sorted cells were examined across all samples, and the number of cells per subset was strongly correlated with RNA yield. In the study, recently diagnosed type 1 diabetes patients and matched healthy donors were compared on the TCRB repertoires of their sorted circulating CD4+ T cell subsets. Naive and central memory subsets were obtained from all 30 or so donors, but regulatory and stem cell-like memory subsets were isolated from only 8 patients and roughly eight healthy donors. The investigation overall reported the following: Naive, central memory and regulatory TCRB repertoires appeared more similar among patients than among healthy donors. Because the HLA sub-analyses included only small numbers of individuals, any influence of HLA type on TCRB rearrangement was left unresolved. Because cDNA was sequenced instead of genomic DNA, activated cells with high expression could be over-represented, although the groups did not differ in activation or CD3 levels. A moderate but significant shortening of TCRB CDR3 length was observed in type 1 diabetes patients in all four CD4+ subsets. Fewer insertions and more nucleotide deletions at VDJ recombination sites were observed in patients with type 1 diabetes, implying thymic rearrangement abnormalities. Shorter templates might have been favored by PCR, but patient and control samples were amplified and corrected together, so both groups would have been affected equally by any skew.

The High Capacity cDNA Reverse Transcription Kit was used to reverse transcribe all of the isolated RNA, meaning that expressed TCRB transcripts were what got sequenced. Deep immunoSEQ sequencing was applied to naive, central memory and regulatory T cell samples, giving an average of about 3.8 million total reads per sample. After sorted cells were lysed in RLT buffer, RNA was extracted with DNase-treated RNeasy Micro or Mini kits, with the choice depending on cell number. To prevent cross-contamination, every cell subset was processed on its own, while patient and healthy donor samples were processed together. Using the immunoSEQ multiplex PCR, TCRB sequences were amplified from cDNA into 87-bp fragments spanning the CDR3 region. The amplicons were sequenced using the Illumina HiSeq platform. As for how the authors treated the data: PCR bias was corrected computationally using synthetic template baselines, and reads within Hamming distance 2 were collapsed, with unmergeable singletons discarded. By aligning reads against IMGT, V, D and J genes, CDR3 length, and insertions or deletions at six rearrangement sites were assigned. Within each subset, clonotype counts were normalized to sorted cell number, after which true diversity and Gini coefficients were computed with the tcR R package. The overlap coefficient, calculated on TCRB nucleotide sequences, was used to measure repertoire sharing. Imported from immuneACCESS, the table was reduced by TCRdb to in-frame sequences with V and J called. These copies leave out some clones; in studies compared against another copy, an unresolved V gene accounts for under half, and the cause of the remainder is not known. Clone size and the V and J calls come from that table; the DNA yielded D and trimming. Present in this sample are under 150,000 clones, around 15% of which were seen just once. The ten largest clones take up roughly 2.6% of the sample.

From each donor, a single peripheral blood sample of about 120 mL on average was drawn into heparinised tubes. Naive, central memory, regulatory and stem cell-like memory CD4+ T cells were sorted on a BD FACSAria II using a panel including CD45RO, CCR7, CD25, CD127, CD95 and CD27. Purity was above 95% for every sorted population. Right away, PBMCs were isolated by Lymphoprep density gradient centrifugation and were stained directly, with no culture step. So that batch effects would be minimized, each experiment stained and sorted samples in pairs, pairing one healthy donor with one patient. The junction carries 5 bases between V and J, which are trimmed by 4 bases and 3 bases respectively. The CDR3 holds 11 amino acids from the cysteine to the phenylalanine. The read is trimmed to its CDR3 DNA, 33 bases read in frame from base 1. Taken from the germline V gene, the CDR1 and CDR2 loops are SGHRS and YFSETQ.

This clone was seen a few times. Its specific antigen is unknown. Per-base qualities were not stored, and no clone one base away is much larger. Other DNA sequences within the sample encode an identical CDR3. Source material: central memory CD4+ T cells from blood. The chain is assembled from TRBV5-1 and TRBJ2-7, with no reliable assignment of the D segment. This receptor was identified in a man aged 18 to 29 with type 1 diabetes. The nucleotide sequence reads as follows: TGCGCCAGCAGCCTTGACTACGAGCAGTACTTC. Its protein reads: CASSLDYEQYF.